The text below deals with one T cell receptor beta chain. Documented time point: newly diagnosed GD, antithyroid drugs for less than 3 months. Isolated PBMC RNA provided the starting material for the TCR library. These data come from a study of regulatory T cells in long-lasting Graves disease. V dropped 3 bases and J dropped 2 bases, with 11 bases sitting between them. The CDR3 loop spans 15 amino acids. CDR1 SGDLS and CDR2 YYNGEE come from the germline V gene. CDR3-region Arm-PCR and iRepertoire HTBI primers produced the TCR beta libraries. TCRdb reprocessed the multiplex PCR reads via MiXCR and lists one record per CDR3 protein. The table includes hundreds of thousands of distinct CDR3 sequences, over 15% detected once. In addition, the sample was reused for a study of T cells in Graves' hyperthyroidism and ophthalmopathy.

The source of this sequence is a woman aged 25 to 39 with Graves disease. The sequencing used peripheral blood mononuclear cells (PBMCs), collected at new diagnosis, from a patient treated with antithyroid drugs. The V call is TRBV9, the J call TRBJ2-2; the D is unclear. The CDR3 DNA sequence: TGTGCCAGCAGCGGACTCCGGGCCAACACCGGGGAGCTGTTTTTT. Translated, it gives CASSGLRANTGELFF.